This T cell receptor (beta chain) was obtained from a study of CD8 T cells in Susac syndrome. RNA in amounts of roughly 0.5 to 1 ug was reverse transcribed with random hexamers. One entry per CDR3 protein results from TCRdb running MiXCR on the immunoSEQ multiplex PCR reads. Here the sample spans about 180,000 distinct CDR3 sequences, around 94% being singletons. This CDR3 has 14 amino acids. Germline CDR1 and CDR2: SGHTA and FQGNSA. Trimming left V 11 bases short and J 5 bases short, with 20 bases between. This sequence originates from a human donor with Susac syndrome. V gene TRBV7-2 combines with J gene TRBJ2-3, with a possible D match to TRBD1 (5 bases). The sample consisted of CD4+ T cells from PBMCs. Here the CDR3 DNA reads TGTGCCGGAGCCCCAGGGCCCTTCGAAGATACGCAGTATTTT. Its protein is CAGAPGPFEDTQYF.